The 23 T cell receptor beta chains presented below share a single source sample, sequenced in a study of blood T cell repertoires in COVID-19. This table comes from immunoSEQ multiplex PCR, and its TCRdb copy is limited to in-frame clones, with some not included. Of about 260,000 clones in the sample, 88% are singletons; the top ten hold 1% to 1.5%. Specimen: PBMCs or T cells enriched from blood (not recorded which). The receptor set was obtained from a middle-aged woman with acute COVID-19.

The V call is TRBV4-1, the J call TRBJ2-6; 14 bases line up with TRBD2. The CDR3 contains 20 residues. Germline V gives CDR1 MGHRA, CDR2 YSYEKL. J was trimmed by 0 bases and V by 10 bases; bases with no gene match: 14. CDR3 in DNA: TGCGCCATCGGAGGCGGACTAGCGGGAGGTTTGGGCTCTGGGGCCAACGTCCTGACTTTC. Translating it yields CAIGGGLAGGLGSGANVLTF.

Of note for this clone: The same CDR3 is also encoded by other DNA sequences in this sample. In DNA form, the CDR3 reads TGCGCCAGCAGCCGCGGACAGGGGGCGGACTATGGCTACACCTTC. This translates into CASSRGQGADYGYTF. The chain has TRBV4-1 and TRBJ1-2, with TRBD1 matching over 11 bases. CDR3 length: 15 residues. Per germline, CDR1 MGHRA and CDR2 YSYEKL. J lost 3 bases, V lost 4 bases, and 4 bases had no gene match.

The chain recombines TRBV4-3 with TRBJ1-3; a weak D match, TRBD1 (5 bases). The V end lost 0 bases, the J end lost 2 bases, and 11 bases lay between the germline ends. Germline CDR1 LGHNA, CDR2 YSLEER. This CDR3 is built from 16 residues. Written as DNA, the CDR3 is TGCGCCAGCAGCCAAGACCCCCAGGGAACTGGAAACACCATATATTTT. Translation: CASSQDPQGTGNTIYF.

V usage is TRBV18 and J usage is TRBJ2-7; tentative D call: TRBD1 (6 bases). The CDR3 covers 13 residues. Trimming took 6 bases from V and 7 from J, leaving 16 bases between them. Looked up from germline, CDR1 is KGHSH and CDR2 is LQKENI. The CDR3: CASSDTQGGEQYF. The CDR3 DNA reads TGTGCCAGCTCGGACACACAGGGTGGTGAGCAGTACTTC.

This clone appeared a single time. The gene calls are TRBV5-1 and TRBJ2-2; possibly TRBD1 for D (5 bases). The germline CDR1 and CDR2 sequences are SGHRS and YFSETQ. The CDR3 extends over 16 amino acids. Trimming shortened V by 3 bases and J by 1 base, and 13 bases separated the two germline ends. The CDR3 bases are TGCGCCAGCAGCTCGATCCCTGGACAGAACACCGGGGAGCTGTTTTTT. The encoded protein is CASSSIPGQNTGELFF.

The chain employs TRBV7-2 and TRBJ2-1; TRBD1 aligns across 9 bases. V was clipped by 1 base and J by 4 bases; unmatched bases: 2. CDR3 length: 15 residues. CDR1 SGHTA and CDR2 FQGNSA come from the germline V gene. The CDR3 nucleotides are TGTGCCAGCAGCTTAGACAGGGGGCGATACAATGAGCAGTTCTTC. It translates to CASSLDRGRYNEQFF. Full variable domain (rest looked up from reference TRBV7-2 and TRBJ2-1): GAGVSQSPSNKVTEKGKDVELRCDPISGHTALYWYRQSLGQGLEFLIYFQGNSAPDKSGLPSDRFSAERTGGSVSTLTIQRTQQEDSAVYLCASSLDRGRYNEQFFGPGTRLTVL.

The chain uses TRBV28 and TRBJ1-2; the match to TRBD1 covers 10 bases. J was trimmed by 6 bases and V by 5 bases; bases with no gene match: 15. This CDR3 comprises 17 residues. Germline CDR1 is MDHEN and CDR2 is SYDVKM. CDR3 region: CASSRTNILGQGNGYTF. CDR3 nucleotide sequence: TGTGCCAGCAGTCGGACCAATATTCTGGGACAGGGGAATGGCTACACCTTC.

About this clone: Other DNA sequences in this specimen translate into the identical CDR3. CDR3 nucleotides: TGCGCCAGCAGCTCGGGGGAGGGCAATCAGCCCCAGCATTTT. Protein sequence: CASSSGEGNQPQHF. The V and J genes are TRBV5-1 and TRBJ1-5; perhaps TRBD1 as D (5 bases). Deletions cut 3 bases from V and 2 bases from J, with 9 bases between. This CDR3 contains 14 residues. Germline V lookup: CDR1 SGHRS, CDR2 YFSETQ. Together with reference TRBV5-1 and TRBJ1-5, the CDR3 gives the full variable domain: KAGVTQTPRYLIKTRGQQVTLSCSPISGHRSVSWYQQTPGQGLQFLFEYFSETQRNKGNFPGRFSGRQFSNSRSEMNVSTLELGDSALYLCASSSGEGNQPQHFGDGTRLSIL.

The chain combines TRBV20-1 with TRBJ2-7; TRBD2 is a possible D gene (6 bases). The germline V gene encodes CDR1 DFQATT and CDR2 SNEGSKA (reference sequence). The V end was cut by 3 bases, the J end by 4 bases, with 13 bases between. This CDR3 region has 13 residues. The CDR3 here is CSASVGRGYEQYF. In DNA form, the CDR3 reads TGCAGTGCTAGTGTCGGGAGAGGTTACGAGCAGTACTTC.

This clone has more than one count but fewer than ten. The rearrangement links TRBV28 to TRBJ2-7; 8 positions agree with TRBD1. CDR3 length: 13 residues. V shed 8 bases and J 5 bases; nucleotides not matched to a gene: 8. Germline CDR1 MDHEN, CDR2 SYDVKM. CDR3 in amino acids: CASSGMDRDEQYF. The DNA of the CDR3 is TGTGCCAGCTCCGGAATGGACAGGGACGAGCAGTACTTC.

The V gene is TRBV14, the J gene TRBJ2-1, with D maybe TRBD2 (6 bases). The CDR3 totals 14 residues. V dropped 4 bases and J dropped 7 bases, with 14 bases sitting between them. Germline CDR1 and CDR2: SGHDN and FVKESK. CDR3 region: CASSLAALWNEQFF. DNA for the CDR3: TGTGCCAGCAGCCTAGCGGCCCTATGGAATGAGCAGTTCTTC.

On this clone itself: One base away lies a much larger clone, so this may be a sequencing read error. This sample includes further DNA sequences coding for the same CDR3. The chain combines TRBV7-3 with TRBJ2-5; tentatively, D is TRBD2 (6 bases). Germline CDR1 reads SGHTA; CDR2 reads FQGTGA. The CDR3 is 14 amino acids. The V gene lost 0 bases and the J gene lost 2 bases, with 7 bases spanning the gap. The CDR3 coding sequence is TGTGCCAGCAGCTTAACAGGAGGGCAAGAGACCCAGTACTTC. This sequence encodes CASSLTGGQETQYF. The full variable domain, rest sourced from reference TRBV7-3 and TRBJ2-5, is GAGVSQTPSNKVTEKGKYVELRCDPISGHTALYWYRQSLGQGPEFLIYFQGTGAADDSGLPNDRFFAVRPEGSVSTLKIQRTERGDSAVYLCASSLTGGQETQYFGPGTRLLVL.

The rearrangement joins TRBV28 to TRBJ1-2; D remains unclear. The CDR3 covers 12 residues. The germline CDR1 and CDR2 sequences are MDHEN and SYDVKM. V was cut by 3 bases and J by 3 bases, with 5 bases left in between. The CDR3 loop is CASSFQDYGYTF. CDR3 in DNA: TGTGCCAGCAGTTTCCAGGACTATGGCTACACCTTC.

The chain combines TRBV28 with TRBJ1-5; D not resolved. The V and J ends lost 6 bases and 0 bases respectively, with 9 bases between them. This CDR3 contains 14 residues. Germline V gene sequence: CDR1 MDHEN, CDR2 SYDVKM. DNA of the CDR3: TGTGCCAGCAGCACAGATTATAGCAATCAGCCCCAGCATTTT. Protein: CASSTDYSNQPQHF. Combining the CDR3 with reference TRBV28 and TRBJ1-5 gives the whole variable domain DVKVTQSSRYLVKRTGEKVFLECVQDMDHENMFWYRQDPGLGLRLIYFSYDVKMKEKGDIPEGYSVSREKKERFSLILESASTNQTSMYLCASSTDYSNQPQHFGDGTRLSIL.

The J gene is TRBJ2-1, the V gene TRBV11-2, with D maybe TRBD1 (5 bases). Per germline, CDR1 SGHAT and CDR2 FQNNGV. V lost 1 base and J lost 1, with 8 bases in between. This CDR3 comprises 15 residues. DNA for the CDR3: TGTGCCAGCAGCTTAGGCCAGGGATCCTACAATGAGCAGTTCTTC. This encodes CASSLGQGSYNEQFF.

The chain employs TRBV6-1 and TRBJ1-3; the D gene is possibly TRBD1 (5 bases). V lost 4 bases, J lost 0 bases, and 13 bases lay in between. Germline CDR1 and CDR2: MNHNS and SASEGT. This CDR3 is 16 amino acids long. The CDR3 region has the DNA TGTGCCAGCAGTGGAAACAGGAAGAGCTCTGGAAACACCATATATTTT. Amino acid sequence: CASSGNRKSSGNTIYF.

This chain links TRBV9 with TRBJ2-5, with TRBD2 matching over 11 bases. With V trimmed by 3 bases and J by 7 bases, 11 bases remained unmatched. Germline assignment: CDR1 SGDLS and CDR2 YYNGEE. CDR3 length equals 16 residues. CDR3 coding DNA: TGTGCCAGCAGCGCCACCCTAGGTAGCGGGGGGGGGACCCAGTACTTC. This translates into CASSATLGSGGGTQYF.

The chain joins TRBV18 to TRBJ2-1; tentatively, D is TRBD1 (5 bases). Germline loops: CDR1 KGHSH, CDR2 LQKENI. Between the trimmed V and J ends, which lost 2 bases and 5 bases, there was a span of 10 bases. The CDR3 runs to 14 residues. In DNA form, the CDR3 reads TGTGCCAGCTCACCAGGGGCGTCAAACAATGAGCAGTTCTTC. Its translation: CASSPGASNNEQFF.

The chain recombines TRBV10-3 with TRBJ2-5, with 7 nucleotides matching TRBD1. The CDR3 is 14 amino acids. J gave up 4 bases and V 5 bases, and 7 bases lay outside the gene matches. The germline V gene encodes CDR1 ENHRY and CDR2 SYGVKD. Here the CDR3 reads CAISNGQVGETQYF. The CDR3 coding sequence is TGTGCCATCAGTAACGGACAGGTGGGAGAGACCCAGTACTTC.

The chain has TRBV18 and TRBJ1-1; unclear D gene. The V and J ends lost 1 base and 4 bases respectively, with 10 bases between them. The germline V gene encodes CDR1 KGHSH and CDR2 LQKENI. The CDR3 is 14 residues long. CDR3 sequence reads: CASSPLAEGTEAFF. For the CDR3, the DNA is TGTGCCAGCTCACCACTTGCGGAGGGCACTGAAGCTTTCTTT.

V gene TRBV7-9 combines with J gene TRBJ1-1; tentatively, D is TRBD1 (6 bases). From germline, CDR1 is SEHNR and CDR2 FQNEAQ (reference sequence). The V and J ends lost 4 bases and 1 base respectively, with 13 bases between them. This CDR3 contains 15 residues. CDR3 nucleotides: TGTGCCAGCAGCTCAACAGGGTTGAGGAACACTGAAGCTTTCTTT. This encodes CASSSTGLRNTEAFF.

This clone has a single count. The V gene is TRBV5-1, the J gene TRBJ2-3; 7 bases line up with TRBD1. CDR1 and CDR2 from the germline V gene are SGHRS and YFSETQ. CDR3 size: 14 residues. J was trimmed by 2 bases and V by 2 bases; bases with no gene match: 2. The CDR3 DNA is TGCGCCAGCAGCTTTGGACAGGACACAGATACGCAGTATTTT. Translation: CASSFGQDTDTQYF.

The chain employs TRBV10-3 and TRBJ2-2; 11 bases match TRBD2. V dropped 6 bases and J dropped 7; count of bases not matched to a gene: 7. The CDR3 spans 15 residues. The germline V gene has CDR1 ENHRY and CDR2 SYGVKD. The CDR3 loop is CAISKLAGDFGELFF. The CDR3 DNA follows: TGTGCCATCAGCAAACTAGCGGGAGACTTCGGGGAGCTGTTTTTT.